This T cell receptor beta chain emerged from a study of T cell changes during pregnancy in multiple sclerosis. The method was immunoSEQ multiplex PCR; TCRdb's version includes in-frame clones alone and lacks a portion of them. Of approximately 89,000 clones listed, less than 95% were seen once; the top ten hold roughly 2.5%. The germline V and J ends were trimmed by 0 bases and 1 base, with 10 bases remaining between them. The CDR3 is made up of 15 amino acids. Germline values: CDR1 SGHRS, CDR2 YFSETQ. This material consisted of peripheral blood, taken in the third trimester of pregnancy. This receptor was identified in a female donor with multiple sclerosis, enrolled in a pregnancy study. The chain recombines TRBV5-1 with TRBJ1-2; the D is unclear. CDR3 region: CASSLAQAINYGYTF. DNA of the CDR3: TGCGCCAGCAGCTTGGCCCAGGCGATTAACTATGGCTACACCTTC.